These T cell receptor beta chains were read from a single sample in a study of T-cell memory formation after mild COVID-19. TCRdb re-derived calls from the 5' RACE reads in MiXCR, one entry per CDR3 protein. This table holds 350,000 or so distinct CDR3 sequences, around 13% found once. Sequenced sample: PBMCs or a T cell subset sorted from them (not recorded which). These receptors were obtained from a young man who had mild COVID-19 (a few samples of this study predate the infection). Cell type and time point are not known. CDR3s include the opening cysteine and the closing phenylalanine or tryptophan.

TRBV6-4	CASSEQDSRVTDTQYF
TRBV20-1	CSASRQGYGNTEAFF
TRBV19	CASKGPGSYNEQFF
TRBV7-9	CASSLEGGQYF
TRBV7-3	CASSQRAGGKDTQYF
TRBV24-1	CATSNRDRGHEGTDTQYF
TRBV25-1	CASSGSSYGTHTGELFF
TRBV27	CASSLLIAGGQGGELFF
TRBV11-2	CASSPLSADTQYF
TRBV4-1	CASSHPRAGGTSYEQYF
TRBV7-8	CASSPPATGLYGYTF
TRBV5-1	CASSADRALTDTQYF
TRBV5-1	CASSLDRSLGYTF
TRBV20-1	CSASLQGRETQYF
TRBV7-9	CASTRTGNEQFF
TRBV5-1	CASRHSDGELFF
TRBV4-3	CASSPSRGQYNEQFF
TRBV7-2	CASSFPGGVTDTQYF
TRBV30	CAWRDTDTQYF
TRBV4-3	CASSYEAGETQYF
TRBV7-2	CASSLGMSAAAQYF
TRBV10-3	CAISEGGPNQPQHF
TRBV5-1	CASKYLSLGNTEAFF
TRBV20-1	CSASGGRVETQYF
TRBV5-1	CASSLAPASGGETQYF
TRBV29-1	CSVFARTGNIQYF
TRBV20-1	CSARSAGKSYEQYF
TRBV12-3/TRBV12-4	CATREGHTGELFF
TRBV7-2	CASSSGIPNTEAFF